This TCR beta chain is drawn from a study of identical twins (dated by TCRdb to 2016 to 2017). Looking at the study overall: The study deep-sequenced TCR alpha and beta repertoires from monozygotic twins, unrelated adults of various ages and cord blood to test whether fetal clonotypes persist. To rule out contamination, replicate twin experiments were performed at different times with different library preparation protocols.

From the germline V gene, CDR1 is SGHTA and CDR2 is FQGTGA. Trimming costs V 8 bases and J 2 bases, and their ends lie 8 bases apart. The CDR3 runs 12 amino acids, cysteine and phenylalanine included. Of all the DNA, just the CDR3 is kept, 36 bases in frame from base 1. This clonotype was picked up many times. Which antigen it targets is not known. Per-base qualities were not stored, and no clone one base away is much larger. All donors were healthy Caucasians. Three pairs of female monozygotic twins, all aged roughly 18 to 30 years, made up the twin cohort. Using Miltenyi CD45RO+ enrichment and human naive T-cell isolation kits, memory (CD45RO+) and naive T cells were isolated from PBMC. The full study reports these points: Because the same donors could not be followed over many years, the conclusions depended on cross-sectional statistical analysis. Compared with coincidental sharing between unrelated individuals, out-of-frame TCR alpha sequences shared between twins showed an excess of sequences with low generation probability. Invariant T cells such as MAIT and iNKT could partly confound zero-insertion analyses, although diverse VJ usage argued against such confounding for most clonotypes. A weaker excess of twin sharing was found in beta out-of-frame sequences because the signal-to-noise ratio was lowered by fewer shared sequences. In monozygotic twins, out-of-frame TCR alpha sharing was systematically underestimated by recombination models, although the models agreed with sharing between unrelated individuals. Abundant cord blood beta clonotypes carried fewer insertions; young adult naive repertoires showed a weaker similar trend, while memory repertoires showed none.

Libraries were made using 5' RACE. The sample was run on an Illumina HiSeq 2000. Template switching added a universal primer binding site, and the final cDNA carried a unique molecular identifier that allowed TCR cDNA molecules to be counted accurately. Specific primers in the conserved constant-segment region were used to synthesize first-strand cDNA for TCR alpha and beta chains. Each cDNA library was double barcoded, with a SMART-Mk sample barcode plus Illumina barcodes, to control for contamination. TruSeq adapter sequences, together with Illumina sample barcodes, were added in two successive PCR steps. The Illumina HiSeq platform was used with custom primers to sequence TCR alpha and beta cDNA libraries. From the authors' description of their analysis: MiGEC was used to process raw reads and extract unique molecular identifiers, and MiXCR was used to find CDR3 positions. For each individual, recombination models were inferred using an EM algorithm with the repgenHMM and IGoR tools. The tcR package in R was used for shared clonotype analysis, with sharing normalized by the product of cloneset sizes. Out-of-frame nonproductive sequences were analyzed to study raw recombination free of thymic and clonal selection effects. Clones were called with MiXCR by TCRdb after fastp trimmed the public reads at Q25, and only in-frame beta chains were retained. One record per CDR3 amino acid sequence lists the most common genes and DNA. These V and J calls are TCRdb output, not the study's own analysis. This sample has about 220,000 distinct CDR3 sequences in its table, and 7.5% of those were observed once. The ten largest clones capture 1.5% to 2.5% of the sample.

The same sample was also used in a study of yellow fever vaccine responses in identical twins. From the second report: The authors reported that the T cell response to vaccination in identical twins appeared partly convergent and partly personalized. In the study, vaccine-responding T cell clones were precisely tracked in identical twins.

The rearrangement joined TRBV7-3 to TRBJ2-3; a confident D gene designation cannot be given. This receptor was taken from a woman between 18 and 29 years old in good health. The sample consisted of memory (CD45RO+) T cells sorted from blood. In the paper's terms, the cell subset or site label means: CD45RO+ enriched T cells. The CDR3 region: CASGVITDTQYF. At the DNA level, the sequence is TGTGCCAGCGGGGTAATCACAGATACGCAGTATTTT.